This entry features one T cell receptor beta chain sequence. Its matching antigen is unknown. In TCRdb, the 5' RACE reads were re-called with MiXCR into one record per CDR3 protein. The sample records about 810,000 distinct CDR3 sequences, roughly an eighth being singletons. These data come from a study of identical twins. Study observations and caveats: The authors drew conclusions from cross-sectional statistical analysis rather than following the same donors.

V trimming: 4 bases; J trimming: 1 base; junction bases outside the gene matches: 5. The CDR3 spans 16 residues. The germline V gene encodes CDR1 SGHKS and CDR2 YYEKEE (reference sequence). These same data were also listed under a study on yellow fever vaccine responses in identical twins.

The receptor's source is a woman aged 18-35 years in good health. Sequenced: PBMCs. This chain connects TRBV5-5 to TRBJ2-5; TRBD1 aligns across 12 bases. CDR3 nucleotide sequence: TGTGCCAGCAGCCCCCGGGACAGGGGGCCCCAAGAGACCCAGTACTTC. Translation gives CASSPRDRGPQETQYF.